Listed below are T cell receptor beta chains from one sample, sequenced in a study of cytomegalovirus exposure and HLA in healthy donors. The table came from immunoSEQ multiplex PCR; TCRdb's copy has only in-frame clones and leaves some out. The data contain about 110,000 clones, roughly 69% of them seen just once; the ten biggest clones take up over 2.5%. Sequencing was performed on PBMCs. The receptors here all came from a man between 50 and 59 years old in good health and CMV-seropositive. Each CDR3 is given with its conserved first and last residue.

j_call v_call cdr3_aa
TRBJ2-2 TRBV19 CATHRGLATGELFF
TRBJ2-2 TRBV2 CASSWGGVVTGELFF
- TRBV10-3 CAILDGAGAYEQYF
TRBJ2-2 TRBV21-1 CASILALGTGELFF
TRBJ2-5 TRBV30 CAWSGLGVETQYF
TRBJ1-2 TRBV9 CASSVEVTGGFYGYTF
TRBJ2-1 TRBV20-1 CSAPIGGAKFF
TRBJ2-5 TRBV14 CASSPLYQETQYF
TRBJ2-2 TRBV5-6 CASSHIDRHTGELFF
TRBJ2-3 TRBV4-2 CASSQEGTADTQYF
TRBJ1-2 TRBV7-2 CASSLVGTGGGGNYGYTF
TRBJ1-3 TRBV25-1 CASSEYDSFSGNTIYF
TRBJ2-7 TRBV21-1 CASSRAGEQYF
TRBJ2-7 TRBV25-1 CASSEWVGSSYEQYF
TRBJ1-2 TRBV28 CASSEPGQGYGYTF
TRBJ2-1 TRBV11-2 CASSFLPGQGRDEQFF
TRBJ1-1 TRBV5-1 CASSPRQGGVTEAFF
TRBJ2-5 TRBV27 CASSSLGGVEETQYF
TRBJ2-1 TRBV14 CASTASRTSFAFF
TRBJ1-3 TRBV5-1 CASSSQGSGNTIYF
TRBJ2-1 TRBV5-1 CASSLSGTNNEQFF
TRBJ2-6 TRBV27 CASSKGQGSSGANVLTF
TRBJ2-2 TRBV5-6 CASSLVAGGTGELFF
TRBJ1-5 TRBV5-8 CASSLVGHNQPQHF
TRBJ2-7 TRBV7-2 CASSLAREDEQYF
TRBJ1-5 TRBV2 CASKVSRQDHSNQPQHF
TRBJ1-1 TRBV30 CARAGQLNTEAFF
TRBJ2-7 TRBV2 CASSPSYEQYF
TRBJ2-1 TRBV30 CAWGLSGLAFNEQFF
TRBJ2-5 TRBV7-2 CASSPVAAQETQYF
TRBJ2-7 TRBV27 CASSWTSGSYEQYF
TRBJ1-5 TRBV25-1 CASSEGGWNNQPQHF
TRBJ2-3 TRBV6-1 CASSDPTGGRTDTQYF
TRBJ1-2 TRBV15 CATSRDATGAAYGYTF
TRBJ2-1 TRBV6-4 CASTEFPAGVNEQFF
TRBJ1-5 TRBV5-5 CASSLSTNQPQHF
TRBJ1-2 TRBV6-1 CASSVKRDRGFRGYTF
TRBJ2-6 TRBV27 CASSSPSGGANVLTF
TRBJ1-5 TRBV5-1 CASSLEFDQPQHF
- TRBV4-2 CASSQELAKNYEQYF
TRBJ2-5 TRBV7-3 CASSPQGVGETQYF
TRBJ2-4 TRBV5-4 CASSLLAGGGEAKNIQYF
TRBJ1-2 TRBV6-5 CASSTGNYGYTF
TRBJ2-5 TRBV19 CASSKVGRLETQYF
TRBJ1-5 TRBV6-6 CASSPPGGNNQPQHF
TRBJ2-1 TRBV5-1 CASSLTGTGGNEQFF